Sequencing of this T cell receptor beta chain was carried out in a study of CD8 T cells in Susac syndrome (dated by TCRdb to the late 2010s). Study-wide context: The study used repertoire sequencing to test whether antigen drove CD8+ T cell activation and differentiation in Susac syndrome.

CDR1 and CDR2, per the germline V gene, are MGHDK and SYGVNS. Unmatched junction bases come to 4, with V trimmed by 7 bases and J by 6 bases. The CDR3 has 12 amino acids, counting the end cysteine and phenylalanine. The DNA shown is the 36-base CDR3, in frame from base 1. As regards this clonotype: Its antigen is still unknown. No base quality values were provided; no much bigger clone lies one nucleotide off.

Peripheral blood CD8+ and CD4+ T cells from healthy donors, Susac syndrome patients and multiple sclerosis patients were profiled by high-throughput TCR beta sequencing. Treatment-naive patients with stable or active relapsing-remitting disease fulfilling revised McDonald criteria were used as multiple sclerosis controls. Bulk CD8+ and CD4+ T cells were purified magnetically by negative isolation, whereas CD8+ TEMRA cells were enriched by FACS. Blood was collected in EDTA tubes and processed within 24 hours, with PBMCs isolated through density gradient centrifugation. PBMCs intended for TCR sequencing were frozen in liquid nitrogen and were later thawed in a 37 degrees C water bath. The sorted or isolated CD4+, CD8+ and CD8+ TEMRA cells had a purity of 90% or higher. The investigation overall reported the following: The study acknowledged that relatively few individuals were included in the TCR sequencing and HLA analysis.

RNA was extracted with the RNeasy kit and about 0.5 to 1 ug was reverse transcribed using random hexamers. TCR beta CDR3 regions were amplified with the immunoSEQ multiplex PCR assay covering 54 Vbeta and 13 Jbeta segments. Bias from PCR amplification was corrected by using a synthetic template baseline for primer optimization and for computational correction. Under the source paper's analysis protocol: Reads were annotated to V, D and J genes according to IMGT and were analyzed with immunoSEQ Analyzer, with only productive sequences retained. Clonality was calculated as one minus the Shannon entropy normalized by log2 of the number of productive unique sequences. For each patient and control, public and private clones were evaluated within the 100 most prevalent clones. Clones were defined as Susac-specific if absent from the healthy and MS cohorts, from around 1,000 published viral clones and from other ImmuneACCESS disease sequences. The public reads were run again by TCRdb, first through fastp at Q25 and then through MiXCR, and only productive beta chains were kept. Rows with a matching CDR3 protein are joined into one entry that keeps the most common DNA and genes. The V and J calls and clone size are TCRdb's, not the authors'. The sample table records more than 200,000 distinct CDR3 sequences; just over 90% of these occur just once. The ten top clones hold around 0.07% of the sample.

Sequenced: CD4+ T cells from PBMCs. This receptor was obtained from a human donor with multiple sclerosis. The receptor chain draws on TRBV25-1 and TRBJ2-3, with TRBD2 identical over 7 junction bases. The DNA sequence follows: TGTGCCAGCAAGCGGGGAGGGGATACGCAGTATTTT. Translated, this is CASKRGGDTQYF.